This T cell receptor beta chain is drawn from a study of T cell responses to AZD1222 COVID-19 vaccine. With respect to this clone: Its antigen is not identified.

Some clones are missing from TCRdb's copy, which holds only in-frame ones; the method was immunoSEQ multiplex PCR. The table lists about 120,000 clones, almost 95% of them singletons. The study's findings and limits: The peak T cell response came first, and repertoires were sampled only after it. The study identified only five to seven AZD1222 recipients as seropositive at baseline. Receipt of two AZD1222 doses was followed by a rise in Spike-specific TCR breadth and depth. Donors were mostly white British, more females; clonal diversity possibly underestimated.

V dropped 0 bases and J dropped 8; count of bases not matched to a gene: 10. CDR1 and CDR2 (germline): LNHNV, YYDKDF (reference sequence). The CDR3 runs 19 residues. The J gene is TRBJ2-1, the V gene TRBV15; 16 bases align to TRBD2. The sequence derives from an adult who received the AZD1222 COVID-19 vaccine. Sequencing used peripheral blood, obtained 28 days after the second AZD1222 dose. CDR3 sequence reads: CATSRDMGLAGGPDYEQFF. CDR3 nucleotide sequence: TGTGCCACCAGCAGAGATATGGGACTAGCGGGAGGGCCTGACTATGAGCAGTTCTTC.